This T cell receptor (beta chain) was sequenced in a study of CD8+ T cells in alopecia areata. Regarding the study as a whole: Sequence data from scalp samples additionally include resident alphabeta T cells of normal skin.

Concerning this clone: No antigen is known for it.

Germline loops: CDR1 SGHAT, CDR2 FQNNGV. V lost 1 base and J lost 2; bases outside the gene matches: 8. This CDR3 region has 18 residues. Alopecia areata patients provided lesional scalp punch biopsies and peripheral blood. Reverse transcription of extracted RNA yielded cDNA, which provided the sequencing template. Libraries were prepared by immunoSEQ multiplex PCR; TCRdb keeps only in-frame clonotypes and omits some of them. The sample shows 120,000 or so clones, around 48% of them seen only once. This TCR was recovered from a human donor with alopecia areata. V and J are TRBV11-2 and TRBJ2-3, with 11 bases aligning to TRBD2. Sequencing was performed on NKG2D-low CD8+ T cells sorted from blood. The chain's CDR3 is CASSLGQTSGAFTDTQYF. CDR3 DNA sequence: TGTGCCAGCAGCTTAGGCCAGACTAGCGGGGCTTTCACAGATACGCAGTATTTT.